A single sample gave rise to the 20 T cell receptor beta chains below, sequenced in a study of blood T cell repertoires in COVID-19. Produced via immunoSEQ multiplex PCR; TCRdb's table is partial and in-frame only. The repertoire holds some 110,000 clones, 65% to 85% seen once, with 0.83% in the top ten. Sequencing was carried out using peripheral blood. The receptors come from a woman in her seventies with acute or convalescent COVID-19.

The chain uses TRBV19 and TRBJ2-1; 9 bases match TRBD2. The CDR3 spans 16 residues. CDR1 and CDR2 from the germline V gene are LNHDA and SQIVND (reference sequence). The trim removed 7 bases at V and 6 bases at J, leaving 13 bases unmatched. CDR3 amino acids: CASKVASGMVGNEQFF. As DNA, the CDR3 is TGTGCCAGTAAAGTCGCTAGCGGGATGGTAGGCAATGAGCAGTTCTTC.

V usage is TRBV11-2 and J usage is TRBJ1-1, with D perhaps matching TRBD1 (6 bases). The CDR3 has 15 residues. Germline V CDR1 and CDR2: SGHAT, FQNNGV. V shed 1 base and J shed 0 bases, with 9 bases lying between them. The CDR3 sequence is CASSLGAGVNTEAFF. The CDR3 DNA sequence: TGTGCCAGCAGCTTAGGGGCAGGGGTGAACACTGAAGCTTTCTTT.

This clone was found a few times. This chain joins TRBV6-5 and TRBJ1-5; weak D call: TRBD1 (5 bases). Per the germline V gene, CDR1 is MNHEY and CDR2 is SVGAGI. V gave up 6 bases and J gave up 4 bases, with 10 bases separating them. The CDR3 covers 13 residues. DNA for the CDR3: TGTGCCAGCAGCCGGAGGGGAAATCAGCCCCAGCATTTT. It translates to CASSRRGNQPQHF.

This sequence joins TRBV18 and TRBJ2-1, with TRBD2 matching 7 bases. This CDR3 contains 16 residues. Germline V gene data show CDR1 as KGHSH and CDR2 as LQKENI. Trimming removed 3 bases from V and 3 bases from J; junction bases left unmatched: 8. The CDR3 DNA reads TGTGCCAGCTCACCGAGATCTAGCGGAGGCTACAATGAGCAGTTCTTC. Translation gives CASSPRSSGGYNEQFF.

The chain combines TRBV5-5 with TRBJ1-5; possible D gene TRBD1, 5 bases. The ends were cut back, 4 bases at V and 1 base at J, with 9 bases in the middle. Germline CDR1 SGHKS, CDR2 YYEKEE (reference sequence). This CDR3 is built from 14 residues. For the CDR3, the DNA is TGTGCCAGCAGCGCAGGGTGGAGCAATCAGCCCCAGCATTTT. Its protein product is CASSAGWSNQPQHF.

This clone was picked up a small number of times. This sequence joins TRBV6-5 and TRBJ1-5; TRBD1 might be the D (6 bases). This CDR3 is 13 amino acids long. Trimming took off 8 bases at V and 4 bases at J, with 12 bases between the two ends. Germline values: CDR1 MNHEY, CDR2 SVGAGI. CDR3 DNA sequence: TGTGCCAGCTTAGGACAGATGAATCAGCCCCAGCATTTT. This encodes CASLGQMNQPQHF.

The count of this clone is one. CDR3 protein: CASSPLYEQYF. CDR3 nucleotide sequence: TGTGCCAGCAGCCCACTCTACGAGCAGTACTTC. This chain links TRBV6-5 with TRBJ2-7; D gene uncertain. Between the trimmed V and J ends, which lost 6 bases and 3 bases, there was a span of 6 bases. The CDR3 sequence is 11 residues long. The germline V gene has CDR1 MNHEY and CDR2 SVGAGI.

The chain couples TRBV6-5 to TRBJ2-1, with D uncertain. The length of the CDR3 is 15 residues. Trimming took off 4 bases at V and 5 bases at J, with 15 bases between the two ends. Germline V gene lookup returns CDR1 MNHEY and CDR2 SVGAGI. CDR3 nucleotide sequence: TGTGCCAGCAGTTCCCCAGTCCTCTCGAACAATGAGCAGTTCTTC. Its translation is CASSSPVLSNNEQFF.

The chain links TRBV3-1 (or the pseudogene TRBV3-2) to TRBJ2-7, with a tentative D call TRBD2 (5 bases). This CDR3 is built from 14 residues. V lost 0 bases and J lost 1, with 7 bases in between. Germline lookup yields CDR1 LGHDT and CDR2 YNNKEL (reference sequence). The CDR3 sequence is CASSQDLASYEQYF. CDR3 coding DNA: TGTGCCAGCAGCCAAGATCTAGCTTCCTACGAGCAGTACTTC.

The chain uses TRBV19 and TRBJ2-3; a possible D gene is TRBD1 (6 bases). There are 13 residues in the CDR3. V dropped 7 bases and J dropped 5 bases, with 13 bases sitting between them. CDR1 is LNHDA and CDR2 is SQIVND in the germline V gene (reference sequence). CDR3 sequence (DNA): TGTGCCAGTAACCCACAGGGTCTAGATACGCAGTATTTT. As protein: CASNPQGLDTQYF.

J is TRBJ1-1 and V is TRBV6-1; unclear D gene. Trimming pared 3 bases from V and 10 bases from J, leaving 9 bases between. This CDR3 has 11 amino acids. Germline values: CDR1 MNHNS, CDR2 SASEGT. This chain's CDR3 is CASSDNEVAFF. CDR3 nucleotide sequence: TGTGCCAGCAGTGACAACGAGGTAGCTTTCTTT.

This chain links TRBV7-2 with TRBJ2-1; 9 positions agree with TRBD2. CDR1 SGHTA and CDR2 FQGNSA come from the germline V gene. The CDR3 consists of 16 residues. V was pared by 1 base and J by 6 bases, with 7 bases of the junction left unmatched. CDR3 DNA sequence: TGTGCCAGCAGCTTAGATAGCGCGGGGGGGTTCAATGAGCAGTTCTTC. Translation: CASSLDSAGGFNEQFF.

The chain has TRBV19 and TRBJ2-7; D gene ambiguous. Germline V gives CDR1 LNHDA, CDR2 SQIVND (reference sequence). The V and J ends lost 9 bases and 6 bases respectively, with 15 bases between them. The CDR3 has 12 residues. The DNA of the CDR3 is TGTGCCAGGTTATGCGCCTCAGGCGAGCAGTACTTC. This codes for CARLCASGEQYF.

In DNA, the CDR3 is TGTGCCAGTGGGGAGTCGGGGAGGAATCTATACGAGCAGTACTTC. It encodes CASGESGRNLYEQYF. V and J are TRBV19 and TRBJ2-7, with D maybe TRBD2 (6 bases). In germline, CDR1 is LNHDA, CDR2 SQIVND (reference sequence). This CDR3 spans 15 amino acids. Trimming cost V 8 bases and J 4 bases, with 21 bases left between them.

J is TRBJ1-1 and V is TRBV6-5; TRBD1 matches 7 bases. The CDR3 length is 13 residues. The V segment lost 11 bases and the J segment 2 bases; nucleotides outside the gene matches: 8. Per the germline V gene, CDR1 is MNHEY and CDR2 is SVGAGI. DNA of the CDR3: TGTGCCTCAAGGGGACAGCTCAACACTGAAGCTTTCTTT. Protein: CASRGQLNTEAFF.

The V call is TRBV19, the J call TRBJ2-3; 7 bases are shared with TRBD2. V lost 5 bases, J lost 5 bases, and 4 bases stayed unmatched. There are 13 residues in the CDR3. Per the germline V gene, CDR1 is LNHDA and CDR2 is SQIVND (reference sequence). The DNA for the CDR3 is TGTGCCAGTAGTCTCGGGGAGGGAGATACGCAGTATTTT. This translates into CASSLGEGDTQYF.

This CDR3 reads CAWAWALQETQYF. The CDR3 DNA reads TGTGCCTGGGCTTGGGCACTCCAAGAGACCCAGTACTTC. The V call is TRBV30, the J call TRBJ2-5; D remains ambiguous. This CDR3 region has 13 residues. Trimming cost V 5 bases and J 1 base, with 11 bases left between them. Germline V lookup: CDR1 GTSNPN, CDR2 SVGIG (reference sequence).

This clone was observed at least ten times. The chain joins TRBV19 to TRBJ1-5; TRBD1 is a possible D gene (6 bases). V was pared by 6 bases and J by 4 bases, with 13 bases between. The CDR3 runs 14 residues. CDR1 is LNHDA and CDR2 is SQIVND in the germline V gene (reference sequence). This CDR3 is CASSLHRENQPQHF. The CDR3 nucleotides are TGTGCCAGTAGCCTCCACAGGGAAAATCAGCCCCAGCATTTT.

V usage is TRBV6-6 and J usage is TRBJ1-1, with 11 bases identical to TRBD1. The CDR3 loop spans 16 amino acids. V was pared by 4 bases and J by 2 bases, with 6 bases of the junction left unmatched. Germline CDR1 MNHNY, CDR2 SVGAGI (reference sequence). CDR3 sequence (DNA): TGTGCCAGCAGTTCGGGACAGGGGGTAGTAAACACTGAAGCTTTCTTT. It yields the protein CASSSGQGVVNTEAFF.

This chain links TRBV6-5 with TRBJ1-6, with 7 bases matching TRBD1. CDR3 length equals 13 residues. Trimming removed 6 bases from V and 6 bases from J; junction bases left unmatched: 2. Germline assignment: CDR1 MNHEY and CDR2 SVGAGI. CDR3 DNA: TGTGCCAGCAGAGAGGGGGCTAATTCACCCCTCCACTTT. Translated: CASREGANSPLHF.